The clone carrying this T cell receptor beta chain has more than one count but fewer than ten. What it binds is not known. The record originates from a study of cytotoxic CD8 clonotypes in ibrutinib-treated CLL. Study information: Researchers reported more than nine relapsed/refractory and under 16 treatment-naive patients, under 18 of them IGHV unmutated. Whole-study results and caveats: There were few public clonotypes, and on treatment they contracted or stayed stable.

The CDR3 spans 16 residues. In germline, CDR1 is LGHNA, CDR2 YSLEER. Trimming cost V 0 bases and J 6 bases; bases outside gene matches: 5. The planned depth of sequencing spanned 1 in 200,000 to 1 in 1 million T cells. Profiling relied on immunoSEQ multiplex PCR, and the TCRdb table lists in-frame clones only, not all of them. The table has more than 11,000 clones, approximately 70% seen once. Sequenced material: PBMCs, taken before ibrutinib treatment. This TCR came from a human donor with chronic lymphocytic leukemia. V is TRBV4-3 and J is TRBJ1-5, with TRBD1 matching over 10 bases. The CDR3 sequence: CASSQEAGQGGQPQHF. The CDR3 bases are TGCGCCAGCAGCCAAGAAGCAGGACAGGGGGGTCAGCCCCAGCATTTT.